The clone carrying this T cell receptor beta chain was seen a handful of times. Its specificity is unknown. Looked up from germline, CDR1 is MNHEY and CDR2 is SVGAGI. Trimming took off 0 bases at V and 0 bases at J, with 9 bases between the two ends. CDR3 length: 17 amino acids. The record originates from a study of response to subunit inactivated influenza vaccine. TCRdb re-called the RT-PCR reads through MiXCR, storing one row per CDR3 protein. The table has fewer than 750,000 distinct CDR3 sequences, 14% seen once. Whole-study results and caveats: Each seasonal influenza vaccination recruits few new T cells, the authors suggested.

The specimen was PBMCs from blood, collected roughly 12 days after vaccination. The origin of this receptor is a man aged 50 to 60 who received an inactivated influenza vaccine. V is TRBV6-5 and J is TRBJ2-6; no firm D call. The CDR3 region is CASSYSRATSGANVLTF. The CDR3 DNA reads TGTGCCAGCAGTTACTCTAGGGCAACCTCTGGGGCCAACGTCCTGACTTTC.